These T cell receptor beta chains were read from a single sample in a study of shared clonotypes between healthy human individuals. Measured with immunoSEQ multiplex PCR; TCRdb has only the in-frame clones, and not every one. Of approximately 1.4 million clones in the sample, 95% to 99% were seen once. Sequencing input: naive CD4+ T cells sorted from blood. These TCRs come from a man aged 25 to 40 in good health. Both conserved end residues are part of each CDR3. The D gene is left open where the match is weak. Where a row states a size, it is once, few, many or the class of an expanded clone; other rows omit it.

cdr3_aa: CASSLVGGLGSYEQYF; cdr3_nt: TGTGCCAGCAGTTTAGTCGGGGGACTAGGATCCTACGAGCAGTACTTC; v_call: TRBV28; clone_size: NA; d_call: TRBD2; j_call: TRBJ2-7
cdr3_aa: CASKGGQGPDTQYF; cdr3_nt: TGTGCCAGCAAGGGGGGACAGGGGCCAGATACGCAGTATTTT; v_call: TRBV28; clone_size: NA; d_call: TRBD1; j_call: TRBJ2-3
cdr3_aa: CASSQSGDTYEQYF; cdr3_nt: TGCGCCAGCAGTCAGTCAGGCGACACCTACGAGCAGTACTTC; v_call: TRBV23-1; clone_size: NA; d_call: NA; j_call: TRBJ2-7
cdr3_aa: CATSRGLDRVPHYSNQPQHF; cdr3_nt: TGTGCCACCAGCAGAGGCCTTGACAGGGTCCCCCATTATAGCAATCAGCCCCAGCATTTT; v_call: TRBV15; clone_size: NA; d_call: TRBD1; j_call: TRBJ1-5
cdr3_aa: CASSAPRDSANTGELFF; cdr3_nt: TGTGCCAGCAGTGCTCCCCGGGACTCCGCAAACACCGGGGAGCTGTTTTTT; v_call: TRBV9; clone_size: NA; d_call: NA; j_call: TRBJ2-2
cdr3_aa: CASSVGGDGYGYTF; cdr3_nt: TGTGCCAGCAGCGTAGGGGGGGACGGCTATGGCTACACCTTC; v_call: TRBV9; clone_size: NA; d_call: NA; j_call: TRBJ1-2
cdr3_aa: CASIDSNEKLFF; cdr3_nt: TGTGCCAGCATCGACTCAAATGAAAAACTGTTTTTT; v_call: TRBV28; clone_size: NA; d_call: NA; j_call: TRBJ1-4
cdr3_aa: CASSLGTGNQPQHF; cdr3_nt: TGCGCCAGCAGCTTGGGGACAGGCAATCAGCCCCAGCATTTT; v_call: TRBV5-1; clone_size: few; d_call: NA; j_call: TRBJ1-5
cdr3_aa: CASSQSPRQKWVTEAFF; cdr3_nt: TGCGCCAGCTCACAGTCTCCCCGTCAAAAATGGGTCACTGAAGCTTTCTTT; v_call: TRBV5-1; clone_size: NA; d_call: NA; j_call: TRBJ1-1
cdr3_aa: CASSSDRGGAEAFF; cdr3_nt: TGTGCCAGCAGCTCAGACAGGGGGGGCGCCGAAGCTTTCTTT; v_call: TRBV7-9; clone_size: once; d_call: TRBD1; j_call: TRBJ1-1
cdr3_aa: CASERGDRSYGYTF; cdr3_nt: TGTGCCAGCGAGAGAGGGGACAGATCATATGGCTACACCTTC; v_call: TRBV7-2; clone_size: NA; d_call: TRBD1; j_call: TRBJ1-2
cdr3_aa: CASTGVGHQSGGANVLTF; cdr3_nt: TGTGCCAGCACTGGAGTGGGACATCAATCTGGTGGGGCCAACGTCCTGACTTTC; v_call: TRBV2; clone_size: NA; d_call: NA; j_call: TRBJ2-6
cdr3_aa: CASSVLGRDYEQYF; cdr3_nt: TGTGCCAGCAGTGTGTTGGGCAGGGACTACGAGCAGTACTTC; v_call: TRBV6-1; clone_size: NA; d_call: NA; j_call: TRBJ2-7
cdr3_aa: CASSLDGTYTDTQYF; cdr3_nt: TGCGCCAGCAGCTTGGACGGCACCTACACAGATACGCAGTATTTT; v_call: TRBV5-1; clone_size: once; d_call: NA; j_call: TRBJ2-3
cdr3_aa: CAISGRLAGDARYNEQFF; cdr3_nt: TGTGCCATCAGTGGGAGGCTAGCGGGAGACGCACGGTACAATGAGCAGTTCTTC; v_call: TRBV10-3; clone_size: NA; d_call: TRBD2; j_call: TRBJ2-1
cdr3_aa: CASSQDATSGRLNTDTQYF; cdr3_nt: TGCGCCAGCAGCCAAGATGCCACTAGCGGGAGATTAAACACAGATACGCAGTATTTT; v_call: TRBV4-3; clone_size: NA; d_call: TRBD2; j_call: TRBJ2-3
cdr3_aa: CASSQKGGRALEQFF; cdr3_nt: TGTGCCAGCAGCCAAAAGGGCGGGAGGGCCCTTGAGCAGTTCTTC; v_call: TRBV14; clone_size: NA; d_call: TRBD2; j_call: TRBJ2-1
cdr3_aa: CASSSPGLEHYEQYF; cdr3_nt: TGTGCCAGCAGCTCGCCGGGACTAGAGCACTACGAGCAGTACTTC; v_call: TRBV5-4; clone_size: NA; d_call: TRBD2; j_call: TRBJ2-7
cdr3_aa: CASSLGLAGLNEQFF; cdr3_nt: TGCGCCAGCAGCCTAGGACTAGCGGGGTTAAATGAGCAGTTCTTC; v_call: TRBV5-1; clone_size: NA; d_call: TRBD2; j_call: TRBJ2-1
cdr3_aa: CASSKNRARPTDTQYF; cdr3_nt: TGTGCCAGCAGCAAGAACAGGGCGCGTCCGACGGATACGCAGTATTTT; v_call: TRBV7-6; clone_size: once; d_call: NA; j_call: TRBJ2-3
cdr3_aa: CASGPTGVNTEAFF; cdr3_nt: TGCGCCAGCGGGCCGACAGGAGTGAACACTGAAGCTTTCTTT; v_call: TRBV5-1; clone_size: NA; d_call: NA; j_call: TRBJ1-1
cdr3_aa: CASSLVFGTGDVTEYNEQFF; cdr3_nt: TGTGCCAGCAGTTTAGTCTTCGGAACGGGGGACGTTACGGAATACAATGAGCAGTTCTTC; v_call: TRBV28; clone_size: NA; d_call: NA; j_call: TRBJ2-1
cdr3_aa: CASRQGAWEAFF; cdr3_nt: TGTGCCAGTAGACAGGGGGCCTGGGAAGCTTTCTTT; v_call: TRBV19; clone_size: NA; d_call: TRBD1; j_call: TRBJ1-1
cdr3_aa: CAWMGREQFF; cdr3_nt: TGTGCCTGGATGGGGCGTGAGCAGTTCTTC; v_call: TRBV30; clone_size: NA; d_call: NA; j_call: TRBJ2-1
cdr3_aa: CASSQAEYVRSEQYF; cdr3_nt: TGTGCCAGCAGCCAAGCAGAGTATGTCCGCTCCGAGCAGTACTTC; v_call: TRBV14; clone_size: NA; d_call: NA; j_call: TRBJ2-7
cdr3_aa: CASSAGPGTRTDTQYF; cdr3_nt: TGTGCCAGCAGCGCAGGACCCGGGACCCGCACAGATACGCAGTATTTT; v_call: TRBV14; clone_size: NA; d_call: NA; j_call: TRBJ2-3